This TCR beta chain was identified during a study of blood T cell repertoires in COVID-19. Germline CDR1 LNHNV, CDR2 YYDKDF (reference sequence). CDR3 length: 16 residues. V lost 0 bases and J lost 4, with 13 bases in between. The sample holds a few counts of this clone. Clones were sequenced by immunoSEQ multiplex PCR, and TCRdb holds only the in-frame ones, with some missing. In the table there are tens of thousands of clones, 80% to 90% of which are singletons. This sequence joins TRBV15 and TRBJ1-3; weak D call: TRBD1 (5 bases). The material sequenced was peripheral blood. This clonotype was obtained from a woman in her sixties or seventies with active COVID-19. The CDR3 DNA sequence: TGTGCCACCAGCAGAGATCAGGGAGGGATCGGAAACACCATATATTTT. Its translation: CATSRDQGGIGNTIYF. The full variable domain, with the rest looked up from reference TRBV15 and TRBJ1-3, is DAMVIQNPRYQVTQFGKPVTLSCSQTLNHNVMYWYQQKSSQAPKLLFHYYDKDFNNEADTPDNFQSRRPNTSFCFLDIRSPGLGDTAMYLCATSRDQGGIGNTIYFGEGSWLTVV.